These 3 T cell receptor beta chains were all obtained from the same sample, sequenced in a study of T cell responses to AZD1222 COVID-19 vaccine. Libraries were prepared by immunoSEQ multiplex PCR; TCRdb keeps only in-frame clonotypes and omits some of them. The sample shows around 160,000 clones, approximately 78% of them seen only once. Sequences were derived from peripheral blood, sampled on day 0 of MenACWY control vaccination. The receptors originated from an adult in good health.

About this clone itself: Other DNA sequences from this sample encode an identical CDR3 as well. The V call is TRBV7-2, the J call TRBJ1-2; weak D call: TRBD1 (5 bases). The ends were cut back, 5 bases at V and 5 bases at J, with 12 bases in the middle. The CDR3 sequence is 13 residues long. Per the germline V gene, CDR1 is SGHTA and CDR2 is FQGNSA. CDR3 coding DNA: TGTGCCAGCAGCAGGGGACGGGAATATGGCTACACCTTC. Translation gives CASSRGREYGYTF. Together with reference TRBV7-2 and TRBJ1-2, the CDR3 gives the full variable domain: GAGVSQSPSNKVTEKGKDVELRCDPISGHTALYWYRQSLGQGLEFLIYFQGNSAPDKSGLPSDRFSAERTGGSVSTLTIQRTQQEDSAVYLCASSRGREYGYTFGSGTRLTVV.

CDR3 sequence: CASSPGLNTIYF. The CDR3 DNA sequence: TGTGCCAGCTCCCCCGGGCTAAACACCATATATTTT. The rearrangement uses TRBV11-2 and TRBJ1-3; no clear D gene. Per the germline V gene, CDR1 is SGHAT and CDR2 is FQNNGV. This CDR3 is 12 amino acids long. V shed 8 bases and J shed 6 bases, with 11 bases lying between them.

This clone was detected ten times or more. This sequence joins TRBV6-5 and TRBJ1-2; TRBD1 is a possible D gene (5 bases). The CDR3 loop spans 15 amino acids. V was shortened by 6 bases and J by 3 bases, with 17 bases between the two germline ends. Germline V gene lookup returns CDR1 MNHEY and CDR2 SVGAGI. The CDR3 DNA reads as TGTGCCAGCAGCGCGCAGGGCGGGGTATACTATGGCTACACCTTC. Its translation: CASSAQGGVYYGYTF.